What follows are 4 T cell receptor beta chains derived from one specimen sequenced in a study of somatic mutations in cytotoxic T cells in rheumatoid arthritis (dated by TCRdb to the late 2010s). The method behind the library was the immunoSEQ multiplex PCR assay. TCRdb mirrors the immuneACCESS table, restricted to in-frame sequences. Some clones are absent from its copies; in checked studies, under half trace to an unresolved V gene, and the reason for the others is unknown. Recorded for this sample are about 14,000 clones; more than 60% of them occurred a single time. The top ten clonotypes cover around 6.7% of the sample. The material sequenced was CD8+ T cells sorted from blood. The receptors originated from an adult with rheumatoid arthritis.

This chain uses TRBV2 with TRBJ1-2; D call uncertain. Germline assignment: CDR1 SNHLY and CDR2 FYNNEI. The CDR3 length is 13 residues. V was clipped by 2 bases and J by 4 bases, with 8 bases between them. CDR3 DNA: TGTGCCAGCAGTGAATGGGTGACCTATGGCTACACCTTC. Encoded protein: CASSEWVTYGYTF.

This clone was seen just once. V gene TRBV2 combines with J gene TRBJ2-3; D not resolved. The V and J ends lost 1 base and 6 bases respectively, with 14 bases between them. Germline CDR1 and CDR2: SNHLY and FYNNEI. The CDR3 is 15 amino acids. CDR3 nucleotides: TGTGCCAGCAGTGAAGAGACTTTCCTACCCGATACGCAGTATTTT. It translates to CASSEETFLPDTQYF.

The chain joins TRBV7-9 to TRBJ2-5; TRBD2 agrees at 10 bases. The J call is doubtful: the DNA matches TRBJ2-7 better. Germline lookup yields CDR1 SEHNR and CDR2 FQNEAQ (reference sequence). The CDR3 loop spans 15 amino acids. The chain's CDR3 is CASSSGTSVAYEQYF. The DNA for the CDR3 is TGTGCCAGCAGCTCCGGGACTAGCGTAGCCTACGAGCAGTACTTC.

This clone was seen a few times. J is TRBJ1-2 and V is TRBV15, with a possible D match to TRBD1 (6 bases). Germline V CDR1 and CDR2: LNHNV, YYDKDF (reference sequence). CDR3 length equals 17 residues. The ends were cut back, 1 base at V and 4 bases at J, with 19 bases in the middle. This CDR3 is CATSRGHWQGKGYGYTF. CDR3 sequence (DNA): TGTGCCACCAGCAGAGGACACTGGCAGGGGAAAGGCTATGGCTACACCTTC. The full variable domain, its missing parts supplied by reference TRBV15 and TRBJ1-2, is DAMVIQNPRYQVTQFGKPVTLSCSQTLNHNVMYWYQQKSSQAPKLLFHYYDKDFNNEADTPDNFQSRRPNTSFCFLDIRSPGLGDTAMYLCATSRGHWQGKGYGYTFGSGTRLTVV.